This is a list of T cell receptor beta chains from one sample in a study of blood T cell repertoires in COVID-19. Data came from immunoSEQ multiplex PCR; TCRdb stores just in-frame clones and leaves some out. This table holds some 90,000 clones, roughly nine tenths found once. Sequencing used peripheral blood. Source of these receptors: a man over 45 with acute or convalescent COVID-19. Each CDR3 is given with its conserved first and last residue. The D gene is left open where the match is weak. Some rows have no size entry. The others give once, few or many, or a class for an expanded clone.

CDR3 DNA: TGTGCCATCAGTCTAGCGGGGGAGGGAGCAGATACGCAGTATTTT
CDR3 protein: CAISLAGEGADTQYF
D gene: TRBD2
CDR3 length: 15
V gene: TRBV10-3
clone size: once
J gene: TRBJ2-3

CDR3 DNA: TGCAGCGTTGACTGGAACACTGAAGCTTTCTTT
CDR3 protein: CSVDWNTEAFF
D gene: NA
CDR3 length: 11
V gene: TRBV29-1
clone size: NA
J gene: TRBJ1-1

CDR3 DNA: TGTGCCAGCAGTGAACCCGGGACTTACACTGAAGCTTTCTTT
CDR3 protein: CASSEPGTYTEAFF
D gene: NA
CDR3 length: 14
V gene: TRBV6-1
clone size: NA
J gene: TRBJ1-1

CDR3 DNA: TGTGCCAGCAGTTCGTCAGGGTATGGCTACACCTTC
CDR3 protein: CASSSSGYGYTF
D gene: NA
CDR3 length: 12
V gene: TRBV12-3/TRBV12-4
clone size: NA
J gene: TRBJ1-2

CDR3 DNA: TGTGCCAGCAGCTTACAGGGGGCGGGCACAGATACGCAGTATTTT
CDR3 protein: CASSLQGAGTDTQYF
D gene: TRBD1
CDR3 length: 15
V gene: TRBV5-4
clone size: NA
J gene: TRBJ2-3

CDR3 DNA: TGCGCCAGCAGCGAAGGACAGAGCTACAATGAGCAGTTCTTC
CDR3 protein: CASSEGQSYNEQFF
D gene: NA
CDR3 length: 14
V gene: TRBV4-1
clone size: NA
J gene: TRBJ2-1

CDR3 DNA: TGTGCCAGCAGCTTAGCGGAGGGGAGGAATTCACCCCTCCACTTT
CDR3 protein: CASSLAEGRNSPLHF
D gene: NA
CDR3 length: 15
V gene: TRBV11-1
clone size: NA
J gene: TRBJ1-6

CDR3 DNA: TGTGCCAGTAGTTTTCGGACAGGGGAGAGTGAAGCTTTCTTT
CDR3 protein: CASSFRTGESEAFF
D gene: TRBD1
CDR3 length: 14
V gene: TRBV19
clone size: NA
J gene: TRBJ1-1

CDR3 DNA: TGTGCCAGCACCTTACGGGTGACGAACACTGAAGCTTTCTTT
CDR3 protein: CASTLRVTNTEAFF
D gene: NA
CDR3 length: 14
V gene: TRBV21-1
clone size: NA
J gene: TRBJ1-1

CDR3 DNA: TGTGCCAGTAGTATGGACTGGCATTCACCCCTCCACTTT
CDR3 protein: CASSMDWHSPLHF
D gene: NA
CDR3 length: 13
V gene: TRBV19
clone size: many
J gene: TRBJ1-6

CDR3 DNA: TGTGCCAGCAGTTTACCTATCAACAGGGTTTCACCCCTCCACTTT
CDR3 protein: CASSLPINRVSPLHF
D gene: NA
CDR3 length: 15
V gene: TRBV28
clone size: NA
J gene: TRBJ1-6

CDR3 DNA: TGTGCCTGGAGTGTACGTAGGACAACCAATTCACCCCTCCACTTT
CDR3 protein: CAWSVRRTTNSPLHF
D gene: NA
CDR3 length: 15
V gene: TRBV30
clone size: NA
J gene: TRBJ1-6

CDR3 DNA: TGTGCCAGCAGTTTAAGTCTCAGGGAAAACACCTTC
CDR3 protein: CASSLSLRENTF
D gene: NA
CDR3 length: 12
V gene: TRBV28
clone size: NA
J gene: TRBJ1-2

CDR3 DNA: TGCGCCAGCAGCTCCTACGCAGATACGCAGTATTTT
CDR3 protein: CASSSYADTQYF
D gene: NA
CDR3 length: 12
V gene: TRBV5-1
clone size: NA
J gene: TRBJ2-3

CDR3 DNA: TGTGCCTGGAGTTCGACAGGGGGGGAAGGCTACACCTTC
CDR3 protein: CAWSSTGGEGYTF
D gene: TRBD1
CDR3 length: 13
V gene: TRBV30
clone size: NA
J gene: TRBJ1-2

CDR3 DNA: TGTGCCAGCGGGGAGGGTAGACGGAAACTGTTTTTT
CDR3 protein: CASGEGRRKLFF
D gene: NA
CDR3 length: 12
V gene: TRBV2
clone size: NA
J gene: TRBJ1-4

CDR3 DNA: TGTGCCAGTGAGCTACAGCCCTATAGCAATCAGCCCCAGCATTTT
CDR3 protein: CASELQPYSNQPQHF
D gene: NA
CDR3 length: 15
V gene: TRBV19
clone size: NA
J gene: TRBJ1-5

CDR3 DNA: TGTGCCAGCAGTACAGGGGCTAATGAAAAACTGTTTTTT
CDR3 protein: CASSTGANEKLFF
D gene: TRBD1
CDR3 length: 13
V gene: TRBV6-6
clone size: NA
J gene: TRBJ1-4

CDR3 DNA: TGTGCCAGCAGCTTAAGTACTAATAGCTACACCTTC
CDR3 protein: CASSLSTNSYTF
D gene: NA
CDR3 length: 12
V gene: TRBV7-9
clone size: NA
J gene: TRBJ1-2

CDR3 DNA: TGTGCCTGGACCCCAACTAGCGGGGGCTACAATGAGCAGTTCTTC
CDR3 protein: CAWTPTSGGYNEQFF
D gene: TRBD2
CDR3 length: 15
V gene: TRBV30
clone size: NA
J gene: TRBJ2-1

CDR3 DNA: TGCGCCAGCAAACCAGACACTCACCTAAACGAGCAGTACTTC
CDR3 protein: CASKPDTHLNEQYF
D gene: NA
CDR3 length: 14
V gene: TRBV5-1
clone size: NA
J gene: TRBJ2-7

CDR3 DNA: TGTGCCAGCAGCGTAGACAGGAACTATGGCTACACCTTC
CDR3 protein: CASSVDRNYGYTF
D gene: NA
CDR3 length: 13
V gene: TRBV9
clone size: NA
J gene: TRBJ1-2

CDR3 DNA: TGTGCCTGGAAGGGTGCGGGGGGGTACAATGAGCAGTTCTTC
CDR3 protein: CAWKGAGGYNEQFF
D gene: TRBD2
CDR3 length: 14
V gene: TRBV30
clone size: NA
J gene: TRBJ2-1

CDR3 DNA: TGCGCCAGCAGCCAGGGTGGGGGGAGTTCACCCCTCCACTTT
CDR3 protein: CASSQGGGSSPLHF
D gene: NA
CDR3 length: 14
V gene: TRBV5-1
clone size: NA
J gene: TRBJ1-6

CDR3 DNA: TGTGCCAGCAGCCAAGACCGGGTCCGAGGAAAAGCTTTCTTT
CDR3 protein: CASSQDRVRGKAFF
D gene: NA
CDR3 length: 14
V gene: TRBV3-1/TRBV3-2
clone size: NA
J gene: TRBJ1-1

CDR3 DNA: TGTGCCAGCAGCGTAGACCCGCAGGGGGATGAGCAGTTCTTC
CDR3 protein: CASSVDPQGDEQFF
D gene: TRBD1
CDR3 length: 14
V gene: TRBV9
clone size: NA
J gene: TRBJ2-1

CDR3 DNA: TGTGCCGGGTCGAGAGGACAGCAAGAGACCCAGTACTTC
CDR3 protein: CAGSRGQQETQYF
D gene: NA
CDR3 length: 13
V gene: TRBV6-5
clone size: NA
J gene: TRBJ2-5

CDR3 DNA: TGTGCCAGCAGCGCAGACAGGGCCGCTAACTATGGCTACACCTTC
CDR3 protein: CASSADRAANYGYTF
D gene: TRBD1
CDR3 length: 15
V gene: TRBV7-2
clone size: NA
J gene: TRBJ1-2

CDR3 DNA: TGTGCCAGCAACCTACAGGGGAAAGATGGCTACACCTTC
CDR3 protein: CASNLQGKDGYTF
D gene: TRBD1
CDR3 length: 13
V gene: TRBV5-4
clone size: once
J gene: TRBJ1-2

CDR3 DNA: TGTGCCAGCTCACCACCGAGGGGGCGTAGAACAGATACGCAGTATTTT
CDR3 protein: CASSPPRGRRTDTQYF
D gene: TRBD1
CDR3 length: 16
V gene: TRBV18
clone size: once
J gene: TRBJ2-3

CDR3 DNA: TGTGCCAGCAGCCAAGCCCTTACAGGTACATATGGCTACACCTTC
CDR3 protein: CASSQALTGTYGYTF
D gene: NA
CDR3 length: 15
V gene: TRBV3-1/TRBV3-2
clone size: NA
J gene: TRBJ1-2

CDR3 DNA: TGTGCCAGCAGTCCGTCCGTCGGTGGCTACACCTTC
CDR3 protein: CASSPSVGGYTF
D gene: NA
CDR3 length: 12
V gene: TRBV12-3/TRBV12-4
clone size: NA
J gene: TRBJ1-2

CDR3 DNA: TGCGCCAGCAGAAAAACCGGGACAGTAAACACTGAAGCTTTCTTT
CDR3 protein: CASRKTGTVNTEAFF
D gene: TRBD1
CDR3 length: 15
V gene: TRBV5-1
clone size: NA
J gene: TRBJ1-1